This record covers a single T cell receptor beta chain. The CDR3 consists of 14 residues. V dropped 7 bases and J dropped 7 bases, with 17 bases sitting between them. The V gene's germline CDR1 is MDHEN and CDR2 SYDVKM. The data were obtained in a study of PD-L1 blockade in urothelial cancer. Across the study: Patients' atezolizumab regimen, 1,200 mg intravenously every 3 weeks, began in the mid-2010s.

Libraries were prepared by immunoSEQ multiplex PCR; TCRdb keeps only in-frame clonotypes and omits some of them. The sample includes more than 40,000 clones, about 90% of them seen just once. The sequence derives from a man aged 60 to 69 with urothelial cancer. The rearrangement uses TRBV28 and TRBJ2-1; D might be TRBD1 (6 bases). Material: PBMCs, obtained around atezolizumab (anti-PD-L1) treatment. As DNA, the CDR3 is TGTGCCAGCAACCTTAATCAGGGGTGGAATGAGCAGTTCTTC. It is translated as CASNLNQGWNEQFF.